This T cell receptor (beta chain) was sequenced in a study of regulatory T cells in long-lasting Graves disease. Germline values: CDR1 SGDLS, CDR2 YYNGEE. This CDR3 has 19 amino acids. J was trimmed by 0 bases and V by 0 bases; bases with no gene match: 9. Arm-PCR of CDR3 regions and iRepertoire HTBI primers were the basis on which TCR beta libraries were built. Via MiXCR, TCRdb re-called the multiplex PCR reads, giving one row per CDR3 protein. The table lists approximately 210,000 distinct CDR3 sequences, 15% to 20% of them singletons. This clonotype was counted many times. The time point denotes: newly diagnosed GD, antithyroid drugs for less than 3 months. Construction of the TCR library relied on RNA isolated from PBMCs.

The chain has TRBV9 and TRBJ2-3; 11 bases match TRBD2. Sequences were derived from peripheral blood mononuclear cells (PBMCs), sampled at new diagnosis, from a patient treated with antithyroid drugs. This receptor was identified in a female donor with Graves disease. The CDR3, as DNA: TGTGCCAGCAGCGTAGCGGGGGGGGCTAGCGGGAGGAGCACAGATACGCAGTATTTT. Translation: CASSVAGGASGRSTDTQYF.